What follows describes a single TCR beta chain. This sample is drawn from a study of shared clonotypes between healthy human individuals. Profiled with immunoSEQ multiplex PCR; TCRdb holds only in-frame clones, not every one. Of about 2 million clones in the sample, around 95% are singletons; the top ten hold 0.13%. CDR3 size: 16 residues. The trim removed 7 bases at V and 2 bases at J, leaving 9 bases unmatched. CDR1 and CDR2 from the germline V gene are SNHLY and FYNNEI. The sample was naive CD4+ T cells sorted from blood. The subset: CD45RA+ positively selected. This sequence originates from a man aged 18 to 29 in good health. The J gene is TRBJ1-2, the V gene TRBV2; 11 nucleotides match TRBD1. The CDR3 coding sequence is TGTGCCAGCACCCCACTCGGGGACAGGGGGAACTATGGCTACACCTTC. It specifies CASTPLGDRGNYGYTF. Combining the CDR3 with reference TRBV2 and TRBJ1-2 gives the whole variable domain EPEVTQTPSHQVTQMGQEVILRCVPISNHLYFYWYRQILGQKVEFLVSFYNNEISEKSEIFDDQFSVERPDGSNFTLKIRSTKLEDSAMYFCASTPLGDRGNYGYTFGSGTRLTVV.